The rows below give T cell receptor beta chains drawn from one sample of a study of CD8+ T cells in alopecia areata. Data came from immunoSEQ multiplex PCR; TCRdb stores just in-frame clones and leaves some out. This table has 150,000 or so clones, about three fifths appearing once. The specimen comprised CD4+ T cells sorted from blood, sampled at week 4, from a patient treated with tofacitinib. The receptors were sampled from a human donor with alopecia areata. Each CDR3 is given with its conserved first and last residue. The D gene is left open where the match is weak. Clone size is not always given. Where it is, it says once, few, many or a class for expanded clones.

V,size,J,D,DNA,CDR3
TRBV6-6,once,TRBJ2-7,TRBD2,TGTGCCAGCAGTACGACTAGCGGGGGGTACTACGAGCAGTACTTC,CASSTTSGGYYEQYF
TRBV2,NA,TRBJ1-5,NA,TGTGCCAGCAGTGATTTTAGAAATAGCAATCAGCCCCAGCATTTT,CASSDFRNSNQPQHF
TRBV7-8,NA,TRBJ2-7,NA,TGTGCCAGCAGCTTAACAGGGACTAAAACCTACGAGCAGTACTTC,CASSLTGTKTYEQYF
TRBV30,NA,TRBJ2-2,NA,TGTGCCTATGACCGCACCGGGGAGCTGTTTTTT,CAYDRTGELFF
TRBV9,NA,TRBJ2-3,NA,TGTGCCAGCAGCGTGATGCAATTGAGCACAGATACGCAGTATTTT,CASSVMQLSTDTQYF
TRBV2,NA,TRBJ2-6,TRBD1,TGTGCCAGCAGGTTGGGGACAGGGGCTGGGGCCAACGTCCTGACTTTC,CASRLGTGAGANVLTF
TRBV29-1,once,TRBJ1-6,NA,TGCAGCGTTGGCGAGGGGAATAATTCACCCCTCCACTTT,CSVGEGNNSPLHF
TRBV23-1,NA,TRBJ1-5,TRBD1,TGCGCCAGCAGTCACCCCGGGACAGGGTTTCAGCCCCAGCATTTT,CASSHPGTGFQPQHF
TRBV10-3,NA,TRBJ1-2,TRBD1,TGTGCCATCAGTGAGACAGGGGTCGGCGGCTACACCTTC,CAISETGVGGYTF
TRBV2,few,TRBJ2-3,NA,TGTGCCACCTCCCTTAAAAGTACGCAGTATTTT,CATSLKSTQYF
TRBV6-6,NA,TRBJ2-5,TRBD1,TGTGCCAGCACCCAAACCGGGACAGGGTATACCCAGTACTTC,CASTQTGTGYTQYF
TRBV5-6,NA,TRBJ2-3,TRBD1,TGTGCCAGCAGCTCACAGGGGTTCCCAGATACGCAGTATTTT,CASSSQGFPDTQYF
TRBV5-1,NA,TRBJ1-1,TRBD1,TGCGCCAGCAGTGGACAGGAGAACACTGAAGCTTTCTTT,CASSGQENTEAFF
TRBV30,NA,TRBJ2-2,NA,TGTGCCTGGAACCGCGGGACAGTTAACACCGGGGAGCTGTTTTTT,CAWNRGTVNTGELFF
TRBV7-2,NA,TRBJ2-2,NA,TGTGCCAGCAGCGAACTACAGGACACCGGGGAGCTGTTTTTT,CASSELQDTGELFF
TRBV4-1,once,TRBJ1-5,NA,TGCGCCAGCAGCCAAGAGGACGGATATCAGCCCCAGCATTTT,CASSQEDGYQPQHF
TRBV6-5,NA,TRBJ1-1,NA,TGTGCCAGCAGTGGTCCGGGGGCGAACACTGAAGCTTTCTTT,CASSGPGANTEAFF
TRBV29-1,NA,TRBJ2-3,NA,TGCAGCGTGCGCTCTAGCTCGGCAGATACGCAGTATTTT,CSVRSSSADTQYF
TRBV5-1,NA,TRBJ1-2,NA,NA,CASSLVAGGSVGTF
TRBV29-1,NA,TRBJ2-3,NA,TGCAGCGTTGTCGGGACGCCTCACACAGATACGCAGTATTTT,CSVVGTPHTDTQYF
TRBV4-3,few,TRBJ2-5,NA,TGCGCCAGCAGCCCCGAGATTCGGGAGACCCAGTACTTC,CASSPEIRETQYF
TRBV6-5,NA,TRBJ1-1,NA,TGTGCCAGCAGTTACCGACATTACACTGAAGCTTTCTTT,CASSYRHYTEAFF
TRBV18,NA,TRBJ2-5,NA,TGTGCCAGCTCCGCCGGGAGACAGGAGACCCAGTACTTC,CASSAGRQETQYF
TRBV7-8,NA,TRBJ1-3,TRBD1,TGTGCCAGCAGCTCCATGACAGGGTACTCTGGAAACACCATATATTTT,CASSSMTGYSGNTIYF
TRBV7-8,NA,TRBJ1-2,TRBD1,TGTGCCAGCAGCTTAGCGGAGGGGGCCTATGGCTACACCTTC,CASSLAEGAYGYTF
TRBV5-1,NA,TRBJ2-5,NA,TGCGCCAGCAGCTTGGAAGGGGGGGCAGAGACCCAGTACTTC,CASSLEGGAETQYF
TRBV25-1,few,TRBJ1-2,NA,TGTGCCAGCAGCGGGTTCAAACCCAGCCACTATGGCTACACCTTC,CASSGFKPSHYGYTF
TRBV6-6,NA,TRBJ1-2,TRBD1,TGTGCCAGCAGTCGCGCCCGGGACAGCTATGGCTACACCTTC,CASSRARDSYGYTF
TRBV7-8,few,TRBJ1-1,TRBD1,TGTGCCAGCAGCTCGGGACAGGAGAACACTGAAGCTTTCTTT,CASSSGQENTEAFF
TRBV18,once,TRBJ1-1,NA,TGTGCCAGCTCACCACGGATCACTGAAGCTTTCTTT,CASSPRITEAFF
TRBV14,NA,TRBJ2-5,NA,TGTGCCAGCAGCCAAGATCAGTCAGGCTCAATGAAGGAGACCCAGTACTTC,CASSQDQSGSMKETQYF
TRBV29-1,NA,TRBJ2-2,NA,TGCAGCGTCTACCCGGGGACCGGGGAGCTGTTTTTT,CSVYPGTGELFF
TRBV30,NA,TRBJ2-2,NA,TGTGCCTGGGCCGGGACGAACACCGGGGAGCTGTTTTTT,CAWAGTNTGELFF
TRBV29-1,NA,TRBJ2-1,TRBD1,TGCAGCGTCGGGACAGGGGGCAACAATGAGCAGTTCTTC,CSVGTGGNNEQFF
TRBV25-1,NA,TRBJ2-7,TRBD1,TGTGCCAGCAGTGAACGGACAGGGGGCTACGAGCAGTACTTC,CASSERTGGYEQYF
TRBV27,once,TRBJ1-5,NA,TGTGCCAGCAGTTTATCCGCACAGGGAAGGTGGCAGCCCCAGCATTTT,CASSLSAQGRWQPQHF
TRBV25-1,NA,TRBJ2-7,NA,TGTGCCAGCAGTGAATCGGGGGACGCCGACTACGAGCAGTACTTC,CASSESGDADYEQYF
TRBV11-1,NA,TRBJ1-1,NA,TGTGCCAGCAGCTTAAGAGGGAACACTGAAGCTTTCTTT,CASSLRGNTEAFF
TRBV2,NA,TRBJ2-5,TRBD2,TGTGCCAGCAGTAGCGGGGGGGGAGAGACCCAGTACTTC,CASSSGGGETQYF
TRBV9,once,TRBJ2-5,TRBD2,TGTGCCAGCAGCGTCGGGACTAGCGTACAAGAGACCCAGTACTTC,CASSVGTSVQETQYF
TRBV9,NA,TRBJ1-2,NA,TGTGCCAGCAGGCCGACGGGTAACTATGGCTACACCTTC,CASRPTGNYGYTF
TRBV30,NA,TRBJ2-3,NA,TGTGCCTGGAGTTTGTACAGCCTAGATACGCAGTATTTT,CAWSLYSLDTQYF
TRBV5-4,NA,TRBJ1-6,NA,TGTGCCAGCAGCTTGGACAGCTATAATTCACCCCTCCACTTT,CASSLDSYNSPLHF
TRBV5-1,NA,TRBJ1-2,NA,TGCGCCAGCAGCTCCGACGGGCCTGACTATGGCTACACCTTC,CASSSDGPDYGYTF